One and the same sample provided the 8 T cell receptor beta chains below, sequenced in a study of blood T cell repertoires in COVID-19. Clones were read by immunoSEQ multiplex PCR, and TCRdb kept only the in-frame ones, dropping some. The sample gives some 190,000 clones, over 70% of which show up once; around 6.9% is in the top ten. The sample was peripheral blood. The receptors derive from a man between 60 and 70 years old with acute or convalescent COVID-19.

The gene calls are TRBV2 and TRBJ2-7; D is unclear. The length of the CDR3 is 12 residues. Germline values: CDR1 SNHLY, CDR2 FYNNEI. The V and J ends lost 7 bases and 0 bases respectively, with 7 bases between them. The CDR3 loop reads CASTPVSYEQYF. CDR3 bases: TGTGCCAGCACCCCCGTCTCCTACGAGCAGTACTTC.

This chain links TRBV6-6 with TRBJ1-5; D perhaps matches TRBD1 (6 bases). This CDR3 contains 14 residues. Germline values: CDR1 MNHNY, CDR2 SVGAGI (reference sequence). Trimming stripped 6 bases from V and 0 bases from J, with 9 bases between. The CDR3 reads CASRDRGSNQPQHF. The CDR3 DNA reads as TGTGCCAGCAGGGACAGAGGTAGCAATCAGCCCCAGCATTTT.

This rearrangement joins TRBV3-1 (or the pseudogene TRBV3-2) to TRBJ2-7; no reliable D call. Trimming removed 2 bases from V and 3 bases from J, with 14 bases in between. CDR1 and CDR2 from the germline V gene are LGHDT and YNNKEL (reference sequence). The CDR3 spans 15 residues. This CDR3 reads CASSQRRTGGYEQYF. CDR3 nucleotide sequence: TGTGCCAGCAGCCAACGGCGTACGGGTGGCTACGAGCAGTACTTC.

About this clone: The sample carries other DNA sequences with the same CDR3. This rearrangement joins TRBV12-3 or TRBV12-4 to TRBJ2-1; 7 positions match TRBD1. This CDR3 spans 13 amino acids. Trimming removed 3 bases from V and 6 bases from J; junction bases left unmatched: 2. The CDR3 loop is CASSFSGGNEQFF. The CDR3 bases are TGTGCCAGCAGTTTTTCAGGGGGCAATGAGCAGTTCTTC.

This clone was seen only once. This chain links TRBV5-5 with TRBJ1-2; 7 bases agree with TRBD1. The germline V gene has CDR1 SGHKS and CDR2 YYEKEE (reference sequence). The CDR3 is made up of 13 amino acids. The V and J ends lost 5 bases and 6 bases, in that order; junction bases with no gene match: 7. In nucleotides, the CDR3 is TGTGCCAGCAGATCAGGGACAGTAAATGGCTACACCTTC. This gives the protein CASRSGTVNGYTF.

The chain combines TRBV6-5 with TRBJ2-7, with D perhaps TRBD2 (6 bases). Germline V gene data show CDR1 as MNHEY and CDR2 as SVGAGI. The V end lost 6 bases, the J end lost 4 bases, and 16 bases lay between the germline ends. This CDR3 is built from 14 residues. Here the CDR3 DNA reads TGTGCCAGCAGGCCGGGACTTTCTCTTTACGAGCAGTACTTC. This sequence encodes CASRPGLSLYEQYF.

The J gene is TRBJ1-3, the V gene TRBV18, with 7 bases identical to TRBD1. This CDR3 contains 14 residues. J lost 9 bases, V lost 4 bases, and 9 bases had no gene match. Germline V CDR1 and CDR2: KGHSH, LQKENI. CDR3 sequence (DNA): TGTGCCAGCTCACGACAGGGTCTGGAAAGCACCATATATTTT. Its translation: CASSRQGLESTIYF.

By its share, this clone is medium-sized (0.01 to 0.1%). The chain employs TRBV6-5 and TRBJ2-7; no clear D. In germline, CDR1 is MNHEY, CDR2 SVGAGI. The ends were cut back, 6 bases at V and 0 bases at J, with 3 bases in the middle. The CDR3 is made up of 11 amino acids. The DNA of the CDR3 is TGTGCCAGCAGCCGCTCCTACGAGCAGTACTTC. This encodes CASSRSYEQYF.